Given below is one T cell receptor (beta chain) in context. The source of the sample is a study of blood T cell repertoires in COVID-19. The trim removed 4 bases at V and 1 base at J, leaving 10 bases unmatched. The CDR3 runs 16 residues. CDR1 and CDR2 from the germline V gene are SGHNT and YYREEE (reference sequence). Method: immunoSEQ multiplex PCR; TCRdb's copy keeps in-frame clones and lacks some. The data contain some 400,000 clones, more than 75% of them seen just once; the ten biggest clones take up 1% to 1.5%. Participant age was about 18 to 89 years, and participants resided in 25 or so US areas. Cohorts were assigned according to the clinical history that participants reported.

The gene calls are TRBV5-4 and TRBJ1-2, with 7 bases identical to TRBD1. This TCR derives from a man aged 25-45 years who had recovered from COVID-19. The material sequenced was PBMCs or T cells enriched from blood (not recorded which). CDR3 in DNA: TGTGCCAGCAGCCTGACCGGGACAGCCAATAACTATGGCTACACCTTC. Its translation is CASSLTGTANNYGYTF.